This TCR beta chain was obtained from a study of T cell changes during pregnancy in multiple sclerosis. TCRdb keeps only in-frame clones here, not all; method: immunoSEQ multiplex PCR. This table has tens of thousands of clones, around 92% appearing once. Sample: CD4+ T cells from peripheral blood mononuclear cells, taken in the second trimester of pregnancy. The source is a female donor with multiple sclerosis, enrolled in a pregnancy study.

Written as DNA, the CDR3 is TGTGCCAGCTCACTCCCGTTGACAGGGGGGGACGAGCAGTACTTC. Its protein is CASSLPLTGGDEQYF. The genes are TRBV18 and TRBJ2-7; TRBD1 agrees at 9 bases. CDR3 length equals 15 residues. The V and J ends lost 4 bases and 5 bases, in that order; junction bases with no gene match: 9. Germline values: CDR1 KGHSH, CDR2 LQKENI.